Below are 3 T cell receptor beta chains sequenced from a single sample in a study of molecular identifiers for immune sequencing clone quantification. Via MiXCR, TCRdb re-called the PCR reads, giving one row per CDR3 protein. Counted here are hundreds of thousands of distinct CDR3 sequences, around 25% occurring once; the ten biggest clones make up about 0.73%. Input material: naive CD8+ T cells from blood, with Jurkat cell RNA spiked in. Indicated subset: FACS-sorted CD8+CD4-CCR7+CD45RA+ naive T cells. The receptors here all came from a human donor in good health. Some libraries in this study had Jurkat cell RNA spiked in.

The chain combines TRBV6-2 or TRBV6-3 with TRBJ1-5; D is possibly TRBD1 (5 bases). The CDR3 is 17 amino acids. Germline V gene data show CDR1 as MNHEY and CDR2 as SVGEGT. Trimming took off 0 bases at V and 0 bases at J, with 12 bases between the two ends. The CDR3 sequence is CASSYSFRGYSNQPQHF. The CDR3, as DNA: TGTGCCAGCAGTTACTCTTTTAGGGGATATAGCAATCAGCCCCAGCATTTT.

To note about this clonotype: A much larger clone differs by one base, so this may be a read error. The chain recombines TRBV4-3 with TRBJ2-1, with TRBD2 matching 12 bases. There are 16 residues in the CDR3. Germline V CDR1 and CDR2: LGHNA, YSLEER. The CDR3 DNA is TGCGCCAGCAGCCAAGATGGGACTAGCGGGTACAATGGGCAGTTCTTC. This encodes CASSQDGTSGYNGQFF.

This rearrangement joins TRBV4-2 to TRBJ2-7; D tentatively fits TRBD1 or TRBD2 (5 bases each). Trimming took off 3 bases at V and 3 bases at J, with 15 bases between the two ends. The CDR3 contains 15 residues. Germline V lookup: CDR1 LGHNA, CDR2 YNFKEQ. Here the CDR3 reads CASSHIQGDYYEQYF. Written as DNA, the CDR3 is TGTGCCAGCAGCCATATTCAGGGTGACTACTACGAGCAGTACTTC.